The 9 T cell receptor beta chains below all came from one sample that was sequenced in a study of blood T cell repertoires in COVID-19 (TCRdb year 2020). Libraries were constructed by the immunoSEQ multiplex PCR assay. TCRdb stores this immuneACCESS table with in-frame sequences only. Part of the clones is absent; in the studies checked, under half of the shortfall reflects unresolved V genes, and no reason is known for the rest. This sample is represented by 200,000 to 300,000 clones; 70% to 90% of them were singletons. The ten largest account for under 4% of the sample. The sequencing input was peripheral blood. Source of these receptors: a young man with active or convalescent COVID-19.

The rearrangement joins TRBV5-1 to TRBJ1-4; D unresolved. Germline CDR1 SGHRS, CDR2 YFSETQ. The V and J ends lost 4 bases and 7 bases respectively, with 14 bases between them. The CDR3 length is 14 residues. This CDR3 reads CASSPQTLVEKLFF. The CDR3 DNA reads as TGCGCCAGCAGCCCCCAAACTTTGGTTGAAAAACTGTTTTTT. Together with reference TRBV5-1 and TRBJ1-4, the CDR3 gives the full variable domain: KAGVTQTPRYLIKTRGQQVTLSCSPISGHRSVSWYQQTPGQGLQFLFEYFSETQRNKGNFPGRFSGRQFSNSRSEMNVSTLELGDSALYLCASSPQTLVEKLFFGSGTQLSVL.

The chain couples TRBV18 to TRBJ1-2, with 9 bases lining up with TRBD1. Germline V gene lookup returns CDR1 KGHSH and CDR2 LQKENI. Trimming cost V 2 bases and J 2 bases; bases outside gene matches: 12. CDR3 length: 18 residues. As DNA, the CDR3 is TGTGCCAGCTCACCAACAGGGGGCTCCTCGCTAGACAACTATGGCTACACCTTC. Its protein is CASSPTGGSSLDNYGYTF.

DNA for the CDR3: TGTGCCATCAGTCCCAAGGGGGGCACAGATACGCAGTATTTT. Its translation: CAISPKGGTDTQYF. This chain connects TRBV10-3 to TRBJ2-3; possibly TRBD1 for D (6 bases). V gave up 5 bases and J gave up 1 base, with 10 bases separating them. The CDR3 is 14 residues long. Germline values: CDR1 ENHRY, CDR2 SYGVKD.

This sequence joins TRBV4-2 and TRBJ2-7, with no clear D. The germline CDR1 and CDR2 sequences are LGHNA and YNFKEQ. V dropped 0 bases and J dropped 3 bases, with 12 bases sitting between them. The CDR3 has 15 amino acids. CDR3 DNA sequence: TGTGCCAGCAGCCAAGATTTTTCCGTCGGCTACGAGCAGTACTTC. Translation: CASSQDFSVGYEQYF.

About this clone: This sample includes further DNA sequences coding for the same CDR3. The gene calls are TRBV30 and TRBJ1-1; perhaps TRBD1 as D (5 bases). In germline, CDR1 is GTSNPN, CDR2 SVGIG (reference sequence). CDR3 length: 13 residues. Trimming pared 0 bases from V and 5 bases from J, leaving 10 bases between. The CDR3 here is CAWSVGAGTEAFF. As DNA, the CDR3 is TGTGCCTGGAGTGTAGGGGCTGGGACTGAAGCTTTCTTT.

This chain joins TRBV19 and TRBJ1-1; D remains ambiguous. Germline V lookup: CDR1 LNHDA, CDR2 SQIVND (reference sequence). This CDR3 spans 12 amino acids. V dropped 6 bases and J dropped 1 base, with 6 bases sitting between them. This CDR3 reads CASRFQNTEAFF. CDR3 DNA: TGTGCCAGTAGATTTCAGAACACTGAAGCTTTCTTT.

V is TRBV6-2 or TRBV6-3 and J is TRBJ2-7; TRBD2 matches at 8 bases. The CDR3 length is 16 residues. Germline V gene data show CDR1 as MNHEY and CDR2 as SVGEGT. V gave up 5 bases and J gave up 6 bases; unmatched junction bases: 15. In DNA form, the CDR3 reads TGTGCCAGCAGTACCCTCGCTCGGGGGGGCCTGGGCGAGCAGTACTTC. It translates to CASSTLARGGLGEQYF.

V gene TRBV4-3 combines with J gene TRBJ1-6, with TRBD1 identical over 7 bases. The V gene's germline CDR1 is LGHNA and CDR2 YSLEER. The V gene end was trimmed by 0 bases and the J gene end by 9 bases; junction bases not matched to a gene: 5. The CDR3 runs to 15 residues. The CDR3 DNA is TGCGCCAGCAGCCAAGAGTCAGGGGGGTCTTCACCCCTCCACTTT. This translates into CASSQESGGSSPLHF.

This clone was seen more than once but under ten times. The chain employs TRBV9 and TRBJ1-2; possibly TRBD1 for D (6 bases). Looked up from germline, CDR1 is SGDLS and CDR2 is YYNGEE. V was pared by 4 bases and J by 4 bases, with 14 bases between. This CDR3 is 14 amino acids long. The CDR3 bases are TGTGCCAGCAGCCCCGCCGGGACAACCTATGGCTACACCTTC. Its translation is CASSPAGTTYGYTF. Using reference TRBV9 and TRBJ1-2 for the parts outside the CDR3, the full variable domain is DSGVTQTPKHLITATGQRVTLRCSPRSGDLSVYWYQQSLDQGLQFLIQYYNGEERAKGNILERFSAQQFPDLHSELNLSSLELGDSALYFCASSPAGTTYGYTFGSGTRLTVV.